This T cell receptor beta chain was found in a study of blood T cell repertoires in COVID-19. At the level of the study: Donors in the United States, Italy and Spain gave samples during acute or convalescent COVID-19. Sources were T cells, B-cell-depleted T cells, or PBMCs; the material itself was cDNA or gDNA.

Original data processing: Nucleated cell number was recorded as an estimate derived from reference gene primer amplification. The data were produced by immunoSEQ multiplex PCR, yet TCRdb's version contains in-frame clones alone and is incomplete. That table supplies the V and J calls and clone size; D and trimming were determined from the DNA. The top ten clones hold about 0.91% of a sample with 430,000 or so clones, 85% to 90% of them seen once. This CDR3 has 15 amino acids. Germline V lookup: CDR1 SEHNR, CDR2 FQNEAQ (reference sequence). Trimming took off 1 base at V and 0 bases at J, with 9 bases between the two ends.

The chain is built from TRBV7-9 and TRBJ1-1, with unresolved D. The specimen was peripheral blood. This receptor was obtained from a man younger than 35 with COVID-19, enrolled during active disease. The CDR3 sequence: CASSLENSLNTEAFF. CDR3 nucleotides: TGTGCCAGCAGCTTAGAGAACAGTTTGAACACTGAAGCTTTCTTT.